A single sample is the source of the 17 T cell receptor beta chains below, sequenced in a study of long-term antiretroviral therapy in people with HIV (dated by TCRdb to 2021 to 2024). The immunoSEQ hsTCRB v3.0 assay was used at survey level resolution for TRB variable region sequencing. The immuneACCESS repertoire file appears here via TCRdb, limited to in-frame rearrangements. These files lack a portion of the clones; in checked studies, under half of the deficit traces to unresolved V genes, and the cause of the others is not known. This sample holds 30,000 or so clones; roughly 93% were observed only once. The top ten hold 10% to 13% of the sample. Sequenced material: unsorted PBMCs, taken 6.2 years after starting antiretroviral therapy. Receptors were obtained from a man aged 35-49 years with HIV.

This chain links TRBV7-2 with TRBJ2-7; 7 bases match TRBD1. Per the germline V gene, CDR1 is SGHTA and CDR2 is FQGNSA. This CDR3 is 14 amino acids long. The junction had 5 bases not matched to a gene; V was cut back by 5 bases and J by 1 base. The CDR3 here is CASSPDRVSYEQYF. The CDR3 DNA follows: TGTGCCAGCAGCCCTGACAGGGTATCCTACGAGCAGTACTTC.

This clone was seen once. The rearrangement joins TRBV25-1 to TRBJ2-1, with D maybe TRBD1 (6 bases). V was shortened by 4 bases and J by 4 bases, with 14 bases between the two germline ends. The CDR3 length is 15 residues. Germline V gene data show CDR1 as MGHDK and CDR2 as SYGVNS. Written as DNA, the CDR3 is TGTGCCAGCAGTGGCCCGAAACAGGGATACAATGAGCAGTTCTTC. It translates to CASSGPKQGYNEQFF.

DNA for the CDR3: TGTGCCAGCAGCCCTGGTGGGGTAAACACTGAAGCTTTCTTT. Translated: CASSPGGVNTEAFF. The rearrangement uses TRBV27 and TRBJ1-1; D remains ambiguous. The CDR3 sequence is 14 residues long. Trimming removed 6 bases from V and 2 bases from J, with 13 bases in between. Per germline, CDR1 MNHEY and CDR2 SMNVEV (reference sequence).

The sample holds one count of this clone. The chain joins TRBV2 to TRBJ2-1; D is uncertain. This CDR3 has 12 amino acids. The germline V and J ends were trimmed by 7 bases and 1 base, with 5 bases remaining between them. Germline V gene sequence: CDR1 SNHLY, CDR2 FYNNEI. The CDR3 region has the DNA TGTGCCAGCAAAGGGTCCTACAATGAGCAGTTCTTC. Its translation: CASKGSYNEQFF.

The chain couples TRBV2 to TRBJ2-3; D uncertain. The CDR3 is 13 amino acids. Germline V CDR1 and CDR2: SNHLY, FYNNEI. Trimming cost V 7 bases and J 2 bases, with 10 bases left between them. CDR3 loop: CASNPPFTDTQYF. Here the CDR3 DNA reads TGTGCCAGCAACCCCCCTTTCACAGATACGCAGTATTTT.

The chain couples TRBV18 to TRBJ2-3, with D possibly matching TRBD1 (7 bases). The V gene's germline CDR1 is KGHSH and CDR2 LQKENI. This CDR3 is 15 amino acids long. Trimming took off 2 bases at V and 5 bases at J, with 14 bases between the two ends. The CDR3 is CASSPSRQGGDTQYF. CDR3 coding DNA: TGTGCCAGCTCACCATCGAGACAGGGAGGAGATACGCAGTATTTT.

V usage is TRBV28 and J usage is TRBJ2-5; 10 positions agree with TRBD1. The V and J ends lost 8 bases and 7 bases, in that order; junction bases with no gene match: 16. Per the germline V gene, CDR1 is MDHEN and CDR2 is SYDVKM. This CDR3 region has 16 residues. CDR3 in DNA: TGTGCCAGCCGCCCTTCCGGGGACAGGGGTATTCGGACCCAGTACTTC. This encodes CASRPSGDRGIRTQYF.

This clone occurred once. DNA of the CDR3: TGTGCCAGCAGCTTGACTGACAGCCCCGGGGAGCTGTTTTTT. Translation gives CASSLTDSPGELFF. The V gene is TRBV9, the J gene TRBJ2-2, with TRBD1 as a possible D gene (5 bases). Between the trimmed V and J ends, which lost 4 bases and 6 bases, there was a span of 13 bases. Germline loops: CDR1 SGDLS, CDR2 YYNGEE. The CDR3 loop spans 14 amino acids.

This chain links TRBV27 with TRBJ2-7; D is possibly TRBD1 (7 bases). Trimming took off 3 bases at V and 4 bases at J, with 16 bases between the two ends. The CDR3 length is 15 residues. Germline V gene sequence: CDR1 MNHEY, CDR2 SMNVEV (reference sequence). This CDR3 is CASSLGSGGNYEQYF. The CDR3 nucleotides are TGTGCCAGCAGTTTGGGGTCAGGGGGGAATTACGAGCAGTACTTC.

The chain carries TRBV10-1 and TRBJ2-2; 9 bases agree with TRBD1. Germline V CDR1 and CDR2: WNHNN, SYGVQD (reference sequence). The CDR3 has 15 amino acids. V trimming: 7 bases; J trimming: 4 bases; junction bases outside the gene matches: 7. DNA for the CDR3: TGCGCCAGCACCTCCGGGACAGGGACCACCGGGGAGCTGTTTTTT. It specifies CASTSGTGTTGELFF.

This clone was seen only once. The chain is built from TRBV28 and TRBJ1-5; TRBD1 matches 7 bases. Germline CDR1 is MDHEN and CDR2 is SYDVKM. The CDR3 totals 16 residues. The trim removed 6 bases at V and 7 bases at J, leaving 15 bases unmatched. The chain's CDR3 is CASSRTSTGFWQPQHF. CDR3 DNA: TGTGCCAGCAGCCGAACCTCGACAGGGTTTTGGCAGCCCCAGCATTTT.

This clone was recorded once. This chain uses TRBV15 with TRBJ1-1, with no clear D. Deletions cut 2 bases from V and 1 base from J, with 11 bases between. This CDR3 region has 15 residues. The germline V gene has CDR1 LNHNV and CDR2 YYDKDF (reference sequence). In DNA form, the CDR3 reads TGTGCCACCAGCAGACCCGGACGGCAGAACACTGAAGCTTTCTTT. This sequence encodes CATSRPGRQNTEAFF.

The chain couples TRBV10-3 to TRBJ2-2; 13 nucleotides align to TRBD2. This CDR3 has 16 amino acids. V trimming: 2 bases; J trimming: 8 bases; junction bases outside the gene matches: 5. Germline V CDR1 and CDR2: ENHRY, SYGVKD. As DNA, the CDR3 is TGTGCCATCAGTGAGGGACTAGCGGGAGACATGGGGGAGCTGTTTTTT. Amino acids: CAISEGLAGDMGELFF.

By proportion, this clone is medium-sized (0.01 to 0.1%). This CDR3 reads CSVGGGITDTQYF. Here the CDR3 DNA reads TGCAGCGTTGGTGGGGGAATAACAGATACGCAGTATTTT. The V gene is TRBV29-1, the J gene TRBJ2-3; D might be TRBD1 or TRBD2, each matching 5 bases. This CDR3 spans 13 amino acids. Trimming removed 4 bases at V and 3 bases at J, with 11 bases between. Looked up from germline, CDR1 is SQVTM and CDR2 is ANQGSEA.

The rearrangement links TRBV11-2 to TRBJ2-2; D may be TRBD1 (6 bases). V dropped 6 bases and J dropped 5 bases, with 19 bases sitting between them. From germline, CDR1 is SGHAT and CDR2 FQNNGV. The CDR3 consists of 16 residues. The CDR3 nucleotides read TGTGCCAGCAGACCCCCGCGGGCAGGGGCGACCGGGGAGCTGTTTTTT. Residues: CASRPPRAGATGELFF.

V is TRBV28 and J is TRBJ2-2, with 14 nucleotides matching TRBD2. The germline CDR1 and CDR2 sequences are MDHEN and SYDVKM. The CDR3 has 20 amino acids. V trimming: 5 bases; J trimming: 5 bases; junction bases outside the gene matches: 16. CDR3 sequence: CASSHQRAGTSGSKTGELFF. The CDR3 DNA is TGTGCCAGCAGTCACCAAAGGGCCGGGACTAGCGGGAGTAAGACCGGGGAGCTGTTTTTT.

The chain links TRBV7-2 to TRBJ1-5; D is undetermined. This CDR3 has 13 residues. V lost 1 base and J lost 7, with 8 bases in between. Germline V gene data show CDR1 as SGHTA and CDR2 as FQGNSA. CDR3 in amino acids: CASSLEVYQPQHF. CDR3 nucleotides: TGTGCCAGCAGCTTAGAAGTATACCAGCCCCAGCATTTT.